This is a list of T cell receptor beta chains from one sample in a study of blood T cell repertoires in COVID-19. The protocol was immunoSEQ multiplex PCR, while the TCRdb copy is restricted to in-frame clones and leaves out a portion. Of some 240,000 clones listed, roughly nine tenths are singletons. Sequenced: peripheral blood. Every receptor here comes from a middle-aged woman who had recovered from COVID-19. Each CDR3 is given without its conserved first and last residue. Fields, in order: clone size, CDR3 length, V gene, CDR3 protein. The listing skips clone size in some rows; elsewhere it reads once, few, many or a size class.

abundance: .
len: 13
v_gene: TRBV19
CDR3aa: ASSLQGASTDTQY

abundance: .
len: 13
v_gene: TRBV28
CDR3aa: ASSLPGRGYEKLF

abundance: .
len: 12
v_gene: TRBV2
CDR3aa: ASSVARNTGELF

abundance: .
len: 14
v_gene: TRBV28
CDR3aa: ASSLPDRGDGNTIY

abundance: .
len: 14
v_gene: TRBV7-2
CDR3aa: ASSFGASGSGDIQY

abundance: few
len: 11
v_gene: TRBV3-1/TRBV3-2
CDR3aa: ASSQQARAEAF

abundance: .
len: 12
v_gene: TRBV7-2
CDR3aa: ASSMDYFTGELF

abundance: few
len: 12
v_gene: TRBV19
CDR3aa: ASNSLAGGAEQF

abundance: .
len: 11
v_gene: TRBV14
CDR3aa: ASSQASGNTIY

abundance: .
len: 13
v_gene: TRBV9
CDR3aa: ASSASLGQGSGYT

abundance: .
len: 12
v_gene: TRBV6-5
CDR3aa: ASGYLGQGNEQF

abundance: .
len: 14
v_gene: TRBV28
CDR3aa: ASSLSATAGDNGYT

abundance: .
len: 14
v_gene: TRBV24-1
CDR3aa: ATSDPGRGNPYEQY

abundance: .
len: 13
v_gene: TRBV18
CDR3aa: ASSPPAGVTGELF

abundance: .
len: 13
v_gene: TRBV9
CDR3aa: ASSVVRGLNTEAF

abundance: .
len: 13
v_gene: TRBV11-3
CDR3aa: ASSLASGNTGELF

abundance: once
len: 15
v_gene: TRBV5-1
CDR3aa: ASSFYGQGALPGELF

abundance: .
len: 15
v_gene: TRBV7-6
CDR3aa: ASSLVVQGAIGNEQF

abundance: .
len: 13
v_gene: TRBV28
CDR3aa: ASSLGGQFGNTIY

abundance: .
len: 11
v_gene: TRBV19
CDR3aa: ASSPSSNSPLH

abundance: .
len: 13
v_gene: TRBV10-1
CDR3aa: ASPEGRLKNQPQH

abundance: .
len: 11
v_gene: TRBV6-5
CDR3aa: ASISYLNTEAF

abundance: .
len: 13
v_gene: TRBV11-2
CDR3aa: ASSLVRSSGNTIY

abundance: .
len: 13
v_gene: TRBV9
CDR3aa: ASSPSTGNNQPQH

abundance: .
len: 14
v_gene: TRBV7-2
CDR3aa: ASSPAGRGHGNTIY

abundance: .
len: 9
v_gene: TRBV12-3/TRBV12-4
CDR3aa: ASSLRETQY

abundance: .
len: 11
v_gene: TRBV29-1
CDR3aa: TVAGRYTDTQY

abundance: .
len: 15
v_gene: TRBV30
CDR3aa: AWSRTGTGGEYNEQF

abundance: .
len: 12
v_gene: TRBV9
CDR3aa: ASSARQGQETQY

abundance: .
len: 12
v_gene: TRBV2
CDR3aa: ASSETVGGETQY

abundance: .
len: 11
v_gene: TRBV5-5
CDR3aa: ASSSTGADTQY

abundance: few
len: 12
v_gene: TRBV29-1
CDR3aa: SVVGGSSYNEQF

abundance: few
len: 10
v_gene: TRBV6-5
CDR3aa: ASSPGQGEAF

abundance: .
len: 13
v_gene: TRBV30
CDR3aa: AWTGTGASTDTQY

abundance: .
len: 11
v_gene: TRBV10-2
CDR3aa: ASSETVDYGYT

abundance: .
len: 12
v_gene: TRBV29-1
CDR3aa: SGTSRAGKDTQY

abundance: .
len: 12
v_gene: TRBV9
CDR3aa: ASSPLDRDTEAF

abundance: .
len: 13
v_gene: TRBV5-4
CDR3aa: ASSFAGSRDYGYT

abundance: .
len: 12
v_gene: TRBV7-9
CDR3aa: ASSSTTSGHEQY

abundance: .
len: 13
v_gene: TRBV15
CDR3aa: ATSRDSGSYNEQF